Each of the 13 T cell receptor beta chains below was sequenced from the same sample in a study of beta chain features in type 1 diabetes. Reverse transcription of all isolated RNA meant that expressed TCRB transcripts were sequenced. Libraries were prepared by immunoSEQ multiplex PCR; TCRdb keeps only in-frame clonotypes and omits some of them. The table records approximately 400,000 clones, approximately 15% of them present only once. Sequenced input: naive CD4+ T cells from blood. These receptors came from a woman between 18 and 30 years old in good health.

This clone was detected a few times. The chain has TRBV10-3 and TRBJ2-7; D may be TRBD2 (5 bases). The V gene lost 0 bases and the J gene lost 3 bases, with 12 bases spanning the gap. The CDR3 is 15 residues long. Germline CDR1 reads ENHRY; CDR2 reads SYGVKD. CDR3 region: CAISESHGRGYEQYF. For the CDR3, the DNA is TGTGCCATCAGTGAGTCGCATGGTCGGGGCTACGAGCAGTACTTC.

This clone appeared once. The CDR3 spells CASSPRGAGSSMNTEAFF. CDR3 DNA sequence: TGTGCCAGCAGTCCGCGGGGGGCAGGATCGTCCATGAACACTGAAGCTTTCTTT. This rearrangement joins TRBV28 to TRBJ1-1; a weak D match, TRBD1 (6 bases). The CDR3 consists of 18 residues. The germline V gene has CDR1 MDHEN and CDR2 SYDVKM. The germline V and J ends were trimmed by 5 bases and 0 bases, with 22 bases remaining between them.

The rearrangement links TRBV9 to TRBJ2-5; 8 nucleotides match TRBD2. Germline V gene data show CDR1 as SGDLS and CDR2 as YYNGEE. V lost 1 base, J lost 5 bases, and 19 bases stayed unmatched. The CDR3 has 19 residues. CDR3: CASSVSVGQAGAGPETQYF. The CDR3 nucleotides are TGTGCCAGCAGCGTATCGGTGGGGCAAGCGGGAGCGGGCCCCGAGACCCAGTACTTC. Full variable domain (rest looked up from reference TRBV9 and TRBJ2-5): DSGVTQTPKHLITATGQRVTLRCSPRSGDLSVYWYQQSLDQGLQFLIQYYNGEERAKGNILERFSAQQFPDLHSELNLSSLELGDSALYFCASSVSVGQAGAGPETQYFGPGTRLLVL.

This chain connects TRBV7-3 to TRBJ1-1; D gene unclear. Germline assignment: CDR1 SGHTA and CDR2 FQGTGA. V shed 5 bases and J shed 1 base, with 8 bases lying between them. The CDR3 length is 13 residues. CDR3 in amino acids: CASSRYRNTEAFF. In DNA, the CDR3 is TGTGCCAGCAGCCGCTACAGGAACACTGAAGCTTTCTTT.

This clone has a handful of counts. The chain joins TRBV7-9 to TRBJ1-2; D is uncertain. Germline V gene lookup returns CDR1 SEHNR and CDR2 FQNEAQ (reference sequence). The CDR3 totals 13 residues. Trimming removed 5 bases at V and 3 bases at J, with 10 bases between. CDR3 residues: CASSPDGDYGYTF. In nucleotides, the CDR3 is TGTGCCAGCAGCCCCGACGGGGACTATGGCTACACCTTC.

The rearrangement links TRBV30 to TRBJ2-1, with 7 nucleotides matching TRBD2. Germline V gives CDR1 GTSNPN, CDR2 SVGIG (reference sequence). Trimming at V came to 0 bases and at J to 6 bases, leaving 8 bases not matched to a gene. This CDR3 is built from 15 residues. The CDR3 DNA sequence: TGTGCCTGGAGTGTGAGTCGGACTAGACCCAATGAGCAGTTCTTC. As protein: CAWSVSRTRPNEQFF.

In this sample, this clone turned up a few times. This chain joins TRBV29-1 and TRBJ2-7; D is perhaps TRBD1 (6 bases). This CDR3 is built from 14 residues. CDR1 and CDR2 from the germline V gene are SQVTM and ANQGSEA. Trimming removed 4 bases at V and 1 base at J, with 14 bases between. In nucleotides, the CDR3 is TGCAGCGTTGTAATCCAGGGGCAATCCTACGAGCAGTACTTC. The encoded protein is CSVVIQGQSYEQYF.

This rearrangement joins TRBV30 to TRBJ1-5; TRBD1 matches 7 bases. Per germline, CDR1 GTSNPN and CDR2 SVGIG (reference sequence). With 4 bases clipped from V and 9 bases from J, the junction kept 12 bases outside the gene matches. The CDR3 consists of 14 residues. The CDR3 nucleotides are TGTGCCTGGACCTACAGGGGCGGTGACCGGCCCCAGCATTTT. Translation: CAWTYRGGDRPQHF.

The chain combines TRBV19 with TRBJ2-1, with 8 bases matching TRBD2. V dropped 6 bases and J dropped 1; count of bases not matched to a gene: 5. Per germline, CDR1 LNHDA and CDR2 SQIVND (reference sequence). CDR3 size: 15 residues. CDR3 in amino acids: CASRISGASYNEQFF. CDR3 coding DNA: TGTGCCAGTAGAATTAGCGGGGCTTCCTACAATGAGCAGTTCTTC.

The genes are TRBV6-6 and TRBJ2-1, with D possibly matching TRBD2 (6 bases). Per germline, CDR1 MNHNY and CDR2 SVGAGI (reference sequence). V lost 6 bases and J lost 7, with 19 bases in between. The CDR3 runs 15 residues. The CDR3 sequence is CASSPSSGGRNEQFF. In nucleotides, the CDR3 is TGTGCCAGCAGCCCTTCCAGCGGAGGGAGGAATGAGCAGTTCTTC.

This chain links TRBV30 with TRBJ1-1, with TRBD1 matching over 7 bases. This CDR3 is 15 amino acids long. Germline V gene lookup returns CDR1 GTSNPN and CDR2 SVGIG (reference sequence). Trimming at V came to 3 bases and at J to 3 bases, leaving 10 bases not matched to a gene. The CDR3 coding sequence is TGTGCCTGGAGCAGGAGGGGGCAGGGGGACACTGAAGCTTTCTTT. This gives the protein CAWSRRGQGDTEAFF.

The chain has TRBV19 and TRBJ1-2, with D perhaps matching TRBD1 (6 bases). This CDR3 region has 15 residues. Germline V gene data show CDR1 as LNHDA and CDR2 as SQIVND (reference sequence). V was cut by 6 bases and J by 2 bases, with 16 bases left in between. CDR3 nucleotides: TGTGCCAGTAGCCTACAGGGAAACCTCAACTATGGCTACACCTTC. It translates to CASSLQGNLNYGYTF.

J is TRBJ2-7 and V is TRBV29-1, with TRBD2 matching 7 bases. Germline V CDR1 and CDR2: SQVTM, ANQGSEA. The CDR3 covers 14 residues. Trimming at V came to 4 bases and at J to 0 bases, leaving 6 bases not matched to a gene. The CDR3, as DNA: TGCAGCGTTGTTGGGAGGGTGAGCTCCTACGAGCAGTACTTC. Protein: CSVVGRVSSYEQYF.